This entry features one T cell receptor beta chain sequence. Its cognate antigen is unknown. The sample belongs to a study of memory CD4+ T cells and cytomegalovirus serostatus. Across the whole study: This sample comes from healthy Belgian adults, about 10 CMV seropositive, 24 seronegative. Study conclusions and caveats: Repertoires predicted CMV serostatus with median bootstrapped AUC of approximately 0.94. CD4+ memory repertoires contained about 40% of the roughly 160 reported CMV TCRbeta sequences.

Here immunoSEQ multiplex PCR was the method, and the copy in TCRdb shows in-frame clones only, minus some. The repertoire holds approximately 51,000 clones, with roughly four fifths as singletons. Single viable CD3+CD4+CD8-CD45RO+ cells were sorted as the memory CD4+ T cells. CDR1 and CDR2 from the germline V gene are LNHNV and YYDKDF (reference sequence). The CDR3 is 13 amino acids. The V end was cut by 6 bases, the J end by 2 bases, with 10 bases between. The sequence derives from an adult in good health and CMV-seropositive. The sample taken for sequencing was memory CD4+ T cells from blood. The V gene is TRBV15, the J gene TRBJ1-1; D is uncertain. CDR3 residues: CATRRSLNTEAFF. In DNA form, the CDR3 reads TGTGCCACCAGGCGAAGCCTCAACACTGAAGCTTTCTTT.